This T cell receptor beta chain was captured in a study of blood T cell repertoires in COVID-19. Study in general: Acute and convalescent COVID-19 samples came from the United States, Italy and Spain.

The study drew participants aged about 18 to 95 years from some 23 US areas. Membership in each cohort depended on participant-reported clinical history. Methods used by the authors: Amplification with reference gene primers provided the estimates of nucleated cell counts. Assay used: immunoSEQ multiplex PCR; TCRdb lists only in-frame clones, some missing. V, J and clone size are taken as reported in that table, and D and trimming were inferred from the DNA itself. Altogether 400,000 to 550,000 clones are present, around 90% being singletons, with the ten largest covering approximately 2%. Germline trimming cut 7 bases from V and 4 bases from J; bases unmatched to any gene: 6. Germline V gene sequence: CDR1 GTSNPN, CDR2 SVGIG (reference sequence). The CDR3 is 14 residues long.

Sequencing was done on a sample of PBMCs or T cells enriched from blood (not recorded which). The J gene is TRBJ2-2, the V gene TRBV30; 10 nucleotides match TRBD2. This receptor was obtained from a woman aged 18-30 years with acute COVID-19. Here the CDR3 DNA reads TGTGCCTCGCAGCTAGCGGGAGTCACCGGGGAGCTGTTTTTT. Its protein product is CASQLAGVTGELFF.